This passage covers 23 T cell receptor beta chains from one sample sequenced in a study of breast tumors, draining lymph nodes, adjacent tissues. TCRdb re-called the multiplex PCR reads with MiXCR, one entry per CDR3 protein. The table lists tens of thousands of distinct CDR3 sequences, approximately 63% of them singletons. The sequenced sample was breast tumor tissue. These receptors were collected from a female donor with breast cancer. Some clones in this sample may be carry-over from other donors' samples.

The chain combines TRBV5-6 with TRBJ2-7; possibly TRBD2 for D (5 bases). Trimming cost V 3 bases and J 0 bases, with 16 bases left between them. The CDR3 is 16 amino acids. Germline V CDR1 and CDR2: SGHDT, YYEEEE. DNA of the CDR3: TGTGCCAGCAGCTCCGCGCTAGGCGGGCTCTCCTACGAGCAGTACTTC. It is translated as CASSSALGGLSYEQYF.

The genes are TRBV20-1 and TRBJ2-3; a weak D match, TRBD1 (5 bases). The DNA end lines up better with TRBJ1-5; the J call may be wrong. The germline V gene encodes CDR1 DFQATT and CDR2 SNEGSKA (reference sequence). The CDR3 has 14 residues. In DNA, the CDR3 is TGCAGTGCCGGGGAAGGGGAGGGCACAGATACGCAGCATTTT. It specifies CSAGEGEGTDTQHF.

The V gene is TRBV11-2, the J gene TRBJ2-2; weak D call: TRBD2 (6 bases). CDR3 length: 15 residues. The V end was cut by 5 bases, the J end by 7 bases, with 17 bases between. The germline gives CDR1 SGHAT, CDR2 FQNNGV. The CDR3 spells CASSQGLPAIGELFF. DNA of the CDR3: TGTGCCAGCAGCCAGGGACTCCCGGCGATCGGGGAGCTGTTTTTT.

This clonotype was detected ten times or more. This sequence joins TRBV3-1 and TRBJ2-7; a weak D match, TRBD2 (6 bases). The germline V gene encodes CDR1 LGHDT and CDR2 YNNKEL (reference sequence). Trimming removed 0 bases from V and 3 bases from J, with 18 bases in between. The CDR3 is 17 residues long. The CDR3 region is CASSQDLTETSGYEQYF. CDR3 nucleotide sequence: TGTGCCAGCAGCCAAGATTTGACGGAGACTAGTGGCTACGAGCAGTACTTC.

This clonotype was counted between two and nine times. This sequence joins TRBV20-1 and TRBJ1-5, with 7 bases lining up with TRBD1. The germline V gene encodes CDR1 DFQATT and CDR2 SNEGSKA (reference sequence). V lost 4 bases to trimming and J lost 4 bases; unmatched junction nucleotides: 4. This CDR3 is 13 amino acids long. The CDR3 coding sequence is TGCAGTGCTACGGGACAGCCGAATCAGCCCCAGCATTTT. Translation: CSATGQPNQPQHF.

This rearrangement joins TRBV7-9 to TRBJ2-1, with 13 positions matching TRBD2. This CDR3 has 21 amino acids. Trimming took 3 bases from V and 0 from J; bases not matched to a gene: 14. The V gene's germline CDR1 is SEHNR and CDR2 FQNEAQ (reference sequence). The CDR3 loop reads CASSFLRGGLAGPRSYNEQFF. CDR3 in DNA: TGTGCCAGCAGCTTCCTAAGGGGGGGACTAGCGGGGCCGCGCTCCTACAATGAGCAGTTCTTC.

Regarding this clonotype: A read error may account for a junction end that differs from germline. The genes are TRBV19 and TRBJ1-6; no definite D call. CDR1 and CDR2 (germline): LNHDA, SQIVND (reference sequence). There are 14 residues in the CDR3. The CDR3 region is CASEEGGYNSPLHF. The CDR3 nucleotides are TGTGCCAGTGAAGAGGGTGGCTATAATTCGCCCCTCCACTTT.

The chain combines TRBV7-8 with TRBJ1-3, with no clear D. V dropped 3 bases and J dropped 3 bases, with 3 bases sitting between them. Germline assignment: CDR1 SGHVS and CDR2 FQNEAQ. This CDR3 has 12 amino acids. The CDR3 DNA follows: TGTGCCAGCAGCTTTCATGGAAACACCATATATTTT. It translates to CASSFHGNTIYF. Full variable domain (missing parts from reference TRBV7-8 and TRBJ1-3): GAGVSQSPRYKVAKRGQDVALRCDPISGHVSLFWYQQALGQGPEFLTYFQNEAQLDKSGLPSDRFFAERPEGSVSTLKIQRTQQEDSAVYLCASSFHGNTIYFGEGSWLTVV.

This clonotype is medium-sized (0.01 to 0.1%) within its sample. This rearrangement joins TRBV7-9 to TRBJ2-7, with D unclear. Deletions cut 4 bases from V and 4 bases from J, with 14 bases between. Germline CDR1 and CDR2: SEHNR and FQNEAQ (reference sequence). The CDR3 has 14 residues. In DNA form, the CDR3 reads TGTGCCAGCAGCTCCCTCCCCCGGCAGTACGAGCAGTACTTC. This encodes CASSSLPRQYEQYF.

This clonotype was recorded many times. This may come from a read error, since a much larger clone is one base off. The missing conserved phenylalanine or tryptophan at the end of this CDR3 makes a read error likely. This chain joins TRBV12-5 and TRBJ2-2, with D unclear. This CDR3 is 12 amino acids long. Germline CDR1 is LGHNT and CDR2 is FRNRAP. Between the trimmed V and J ends, which lost 2 bases and 2 bases, there was a span of 0 bases. The CDR3 loop reads CASGLNTGELFS. The CDR3 bases are TGTGCTAGTGGTTTGAACACCGGGGAGCTGTTTTCT.

In this sample, this clonotype turned up a few times. This chain uses TRBV9 with TRBJ1-2, with TRBD1 as a possible D gene (6 bases). The CDR3 has 16 amino acids. The V gene lost 3 bases and the J gene lost 4 bases, with 19 bases spanning the gap. Germline V gives CDR1 SGDLS, CDR2 YYNGEE. The CDR3 DNA is TGTGCCAGCAGCGCACAGACAGGTCCCCTTGGCTATGGCTACACCTTC. Protein: CASSAQTGPLGYGYTF.

The sample holds many counts of this clonotype. J is TRBJ1-3 and V is TRBV6-5, with D perhaps TRBD1 (5 bases). Germline V CDR1 and CDR2: MNHEY, SVGAGI. The CDR3 spans 17 residues. Trimming removed 4 bases from V and 0 bases from J, with 16 bases in between. CDR3 residues: CASSSGRKFYSGNTIYF. CDR3 nucleotide sequence: TGTGCCAGCAGTTCAGGGAGAAAGTTCTACTCTGGAAACACCATATATTTT.

This clonotype was seen ten or more times. The chain joins TRBV19 to TRBJ2-1; possible D gene TRBD2, 6 bases. Germline CDR1 and CDR2: LNHDA and SQIVND (reference sequence). This CDR3 region has 14 residues. The V gene lost 3 bases and the J gene lost 7 bases, with 13 bases spanning the gap. CDR3 DNA: TGTGCCAGTAGTATGCCGGCGGGAAGGAATGAGCAGTTCTTC. It translates to CASSMPAGRNEQFF.

The chain has TRBV6-1 and TRBJ2-3; D is unresolved. From germline, CDR1 is MNHNS and CDR2 SASEGT. V lost 2 bases and J 11 bases, leaving 14 bases between the germline ends. This CDR3 contains 13 residues. The CDR3 loop reads CASSESRLSRQYF. CDR3 coding DNA: TGTGCCAGCAGTGAAAGTCGGTTATCTAGGCAGTATTTT.

This chain joins TRBV6-1 and TRBJ2-1; D remains unclear. The germline V gene has CDR1 MNHNS and CDR2 SASEGT. CDR3 length equals 14 residues. The ends were cut back, 4 bases at V and 7 bases at J, with 14 bases in the middle. CDR3 protein: CASSVVVGINEQFF. The CDR3 DNA is TGTGCCAGCAGTGTGGTAGTAGGTATTAATGAGCAGTTCTTC.

V usage is TRBV9 and J usage is TRBJ2-1; D unresolved. V shed 0 bases and J shed 0 bases, with 7 bases lying between them. The CDR3 contains 15 residues. The germline gives CDR1 SGDLS, CDR2 YYNGEE. CDR3 protein: CASSVGLSSYNEQFF. The CDR3 nucleotides read TGTGCCAGCAGCGTAGGGCTGAGCTCCTACAATGAGCAGTTCTTC.

The V gene is TRBV20-1, the J gene TRBJ1-3; no clear D. The ends were cut back, 3 bases at V and 3 bases at J, with 15 bases in the middle. Germline V gene data show CDR1 as DFQATT and CDR2 as SNEGSKA (reference sequence). The CDR3 sequence is 15 residues long. CDR3 coding DNA: TGCAGTGCTAGTGTTGCAAGATTTGGTGGAAACACCATATATTTT. Its translation: CSASVARFGGNTIYF.

Ten or more counts support this clonotype. This chain connects TRBV4-2 to TRBJ2-3; 14 bases line up with TRBD2. Germline V gene data show CDR1 as LGHNA and CDR2 as YNFKEQ. Trimming at V came to 0 bases and at J to 9 bases, leaving 5 bases not matched to a gene. The CDR3 extends over 16 amino acids. For the CDR3, the DNA is TGTGCCAGCAGCCAAGAGTGGGGACTAGCGGGGGACACGCAGTATTTT. Residues: CASSQEWGLAGDTQYF.

This clonotype was recorded many times. The rearrangement uses TRBV6-2 or TRBV6-3 and TRBJ2-1, with D tentatively TRBD2 (6 bases). Germline V gene data show CDR1 as MNHEY and CDR2 as SVGEGT. Trimming removed 2 bases at V and 10 bases at J, with 21 bases between. This CDR3 is built from 16 residues. The CDR3 here is CASSYLAGITRREQFF. The CDR3 DNA follows: TGTGCCAGCAGTTACCTGGCGGGGATTACTAGGAGGGAGCAGTTCTTC.

The V gene is TRBV19, the J gene TRBJ1-4, with D tentatively TRBD1 (5 bases). Trimming shortened V by 3 bases and J by 8 bases, and 10 bases separated the two germline ends. Germline V CDR1 and CDR2: LNHDA, SQIVND (reference sequence). CDR3 length equals 13 residues. The CDR3 region has the DNA TGTGCCAGTAGTATCAGGGAGGGAGAAAAACTGTTTTTT. Protein sequence: CASSIREGEKLFF.

The chain links TRBV19 to TRBJ2-1; tentatively, D is TRBD2 (6 bases). This CDR3 has 16 amino acids. The germline V gene encodes CDR1 LNHDA and CDR2 SQIVND (reference sequence). The ends were cut back, 9 bases at V and 12 bases at J, with 30 bases in the middle. The CDR3 spells CASSLGIGGLELWQFF. CDR3 DNA: TGTGCCAGCAGCTTAGGAATCGGGGGACTTGAGTTATGGCAGTTCTTC.

This chain joins TRBV29-1 and TRBJ2-1, with 14 bases that match TRBD2. The CDR3 totals 20 residues. The germline V gene has CDR1 SQVTM and CDR2 ANQGSEA. V lost 1 base and J lost 0; bases outside the gene matches: 11. The CDR3 spells CSVEGNAGTSGRYSYNEQFF. DNA for the CDR3: TGCAGCGTTGAAGGGAACGCCGGGACTAGCGGGAGATACTCCTACAATGAGCAGTTCTTC.

This chain links TRBV7-6 with TRBJ2-1; TRBD1 matches 10 bases. The CDR3 has 16 residues. Trimming cost V 1 base and J 3 bases; bases outside gene matches: 3. CDR1 and CDR2 (germline): SGHVS, FNYEAQ. DNA of the CDR3: TGTGCCAGCAGCTTAGGACAGGGGGCTGTCTACAATGAGCAGTTCTTC. It codes for CASSLGQGAVYNEQFF.